The rows below give T cell receptor beta chains drawn from one sample of a study of beta chain features in type 1 diabetes. Assay: immunoSEQ multiplex PCR; the TCRdb copy retains only in-frame clones and omits some. The sample shows 120,000 to 150,000 clones, about 13% of them seen only once. The sequencing input was central memory CD4+ T cells from blood. The receptors stem from a young man with type 1 diabetes. Each CDR3 is given with its conserved first and last residue. A D gene is named only where the DNA matches it firmly. Size tells how often a clone was seen (once, few, many) or the class of an expanded clone, and some rows leave it out.

cdr3_length: 14
j_call: TRBJ2-1
d_call: NA
clone_size: NA
v_call: TRBV10-1
cdr3_nt: TGCGCCAGCAGATCGGGACAGCGGGGCAATGAGCAGTTCTTC
cdr3_aa: CASRSGQRGNEQFF

cdr3_length: 13
j_call: TRBJ1-5
d_call: NA
clone_size: few
v_call: TRBV9
cdr3_nt: TGTGCCAGCAGCCCCTCGACGGGTCAGCCCCAGCATTTT
cdr3_aa: CASSPSTGQPQHF

cdr3_length: 15
j_call: TRBJ2-7
d_call: TRBD1
clone_size: few
v_call: TRBV28
cdr3_nt: TGTGCCAGCAGCCCATGGCAGGGGGCGACGGGGGAGCAGTACTTC
cdr3_aa: CASSPWQGATGEQYF

cdr3_length: 11
j_call: TRBJ1-1
d_call: TRBD1
clone_size: few
v_call: TRBV29-1
cdr3_nt: TGCAGCGTCCCCACACAGGGGAGAGCTTTCTTT
cdr3_aa: CSVPTQGRAFF

cdr3_length: 16
j_call: TRBJ2-7
d_call: NA
clone_size: few
v_call: TRBV7-6
cdr3_nt: TGTGCCAGCAGCGGAAGCCGGGGGGCAGGGATGAATGAGCAGTACTTC
cdr3_aa: CASSGSRGAGMNEQYF

cdr3_length: 14
j_call: TRBJ1-1
d_call: NA
clone_size: NA
v_call: TRBV19
cdr3_nt: TGTGCCAGTACCGCAGGGAGGGCACCCACTGAAGCTTTCTTT
cdr3_aa: CASTAGRAPTEAFF

cdr3_length: 13
j_call: TRBJ2-4
d_call: NA
clone_size: many
v_call: TRBV7-9
cdr3_nt: TGTGCCAGCAGCGCGCAGGCATCAAACATTCAGTACTTC
cdr3_aa: CASSAQASNIQYF

cdr3_length: 12
j_call: TRBJ2-5
d_call: NA
clone_size: many
v_call: TRBV7-2
cdr3_nt: TGTGCCAGCAGCAAGTACCAAGAGACCCAGTACTTC
cdr3_aa: CASSKYQETQYF

cdr3_length: 14
j_call: TRBJ2-7
d_call: NA
clone_size: NA
v_call: TRBV7-9
cdr3_nt: TGTGCCAGCAGCTTAGAACCCCGACTCTCCGAGCAGTACTTC
cdr3_aa: CASSLEPRLSEQYF

cdr3_length: 17
j_call: TRBJ2-6
d_call: TRBD2
clone_size: NA
v_call: TRBV10-3
cdr3_nt: TGTGCCATCAGTGGCGCGGGGGACGGGACTGGGGCCAACGTCCTGACTTTC
cdr3_aa: CAISGAGDGTGANVLTF

cdr3_length: 15
j_call: TRBJ2-1
d_call: TRBD1
clone_size: NA
v_call: TRBV6-5
cdr3_nt: TGTGCCAGCAGTCCGGGACAGGTAAAGCGGAATGAGCAGTTCTTC
cdr3_aa: CASSPGQVKRNEQFF

cdr3_length: 13
j_call: TRBJ1-2
d_call: NA
clone_size: few
v_call: TRBV29-1
cdr3_nt: TGCAGCGCTCGGGAGGGTGGGTACTATGGCTACACCTTC
cdr3_aa: CSAREGGYYGYTF

cdr3_length: 21
j_call: TRBJ2-1
d_call: NA
clone_size: NA
v_call: TRBV7-3
cdr3_nt: TGTGCCAGCAGCTTACTCCCGCCCTCCTCTAGGGTTCTTGGGTCCTACAATGAGCAGTTCTTC
cdr3_aa: CASSLLPPSSRVLGSYNEQFF

cdr3_length: 15
j_call: TRBJ1-4
d_call: TRBD1
clone_size: NA
v_call: TRBV9
cdr3_nt: TGTGCCAGCAGCGTCCGACAGGGGAGGAATGAAAAACTGTTTTTT
cdr3_aa: CASSVRQGRNEKLFF

cdr3_length: 15
j_call: TRBJ2-7
d_call: NA
clone_size: many
v_call: TRBV7-9
cdr3_nt: TGTGCCAGCAGCTTAGCCCTCGGCAGGGGCGACGAGCAGTACTTC
cdr3_aa: CASSLALGRGDEQYF

cdr3_length: 13
j_call: TRBJ1-2
d_call: NA
clone_size: NA
v_call: TRBV7-9
cdr3_nt: TGTGCCAGCAGCTACAGTACTAACTATGGCTACACCTTC
cdr3_aa: CASSYSTNYGYTF

cdr3_length: 12
j_call: TRBJ2-3
d_call: NA
clone_size: few
v_call: TRBV6-5
cdr3_nt: TGTGCCAGCAGTGACCTATCAGATACGCAGTATTTT
cdr3_aa: CASSDLSDTQYF

cdr3_length: 14
j_call: TRBJ1-2
d_call: NA
clone_size: NA
v_call: TRBV2
cdr3_nt: TGTGCCAGCAGCGAGGAAGGGTTTAACTATGGCTACACCTTC
cdr3_aa: CASSEEGFNYGYTF

cdr3_length: 13
j_call: TRBJ1-6
d_call: NA
clone_size: few
v_call: TRBV6-6
cdr3_nt: TGTGCCAGCAGTATCAGACAGGAAACACCCCTCCACTTT
cdr3_aa: CASSIRQETPLHF

cdr3_length: 16
j_call: TRBJ2-7
d_call: NA
clone_size: few
v_call: TRBV5-4
cdr3_nt: TGTGCCAGCAGCTCCGCCCCGACAGATAGCTCCTACGAGCAGTACTTC
cdr3_aa: CASSSAPTDSSYEQYF

cdr3_length: 14
j_call: TRBJ2-3
d_call: NA
clone_size: many
v_call: TRBV14
cdr3_nt: TGTGCCAGCAGCCGGTCGGGGCCCACAGATACGCAGTATTTT
cdr3_aa: CASSRSGPTDTQYF

cdr3_length: 15
j_call: TRBJ2-4
d_call: NA
clone_size: many
v_call: TRBV4-1
cdr3_nt: TGCGCCAGCAGCCAAACCGGGCACGATGGAAACATTCAGTACTTC
cdr3_aa: CASSQTGHDGNIQYF

cdr3_length: 18
j_call: TRBJ1-3
d_call: TRBD1
clone_size: few
v_call: TRBV7-9
cdr3_nt: TGTGCCAGCAGCTTCCGGGCTGGACAGGGAGTTTCTGGAAACACCATATATTTT
cdr3_aa: CASSFRAGQGVSGNTIYF

cdr3_length: 14
j_call: TRBJ2-2
d_call: NA
clone_size: few
v_call: TRBV2
cdr3_nt: TGTGCCAGCAGCGCCTTTACAAGAGGCGGGGAGCTGTTTTTT
cdr3_aa: CASSAFTRGGELFF

cdr3_length: 13
j_call: TRBJ1-1
d_call: NA
clone_size: NA
v_call: TRBV14
cdr3_nt: TGTGCCAGCAGCCAACAGGGAGACACTGAAGCTTTCTTT
cdr3_aa: CASSQQGDTEAFF

cdr3_length: 13
j_call: TRBJ2-5
d_call: TRBD2
clone_size: NA
v_call: TRBV9
cdr3_nt: TGTGCCAGCAGCTTCGGGGGGCAAGAGACCCAGTACTTC
cdr3_aa: CASSFGGQETQYF

cdr3_length: 15
j_call: TRBJ1-1
d_call: NA
clone_size: NA
v_call: TRBV13
cdr3_nt: TGTGCCAGCAGCTTAGAGGGTCTTATGAACACTGAAGCTTTCTTT
cdr3_aa: CASSLEGLMNTEAFF

cdr3_length: 15
j_call: TRBJ1-1
d_call: NA
clone_size: few
v_call: TRBV5-1
cdr3_nt: TGCGCCAGCAGCCCTACAGGATCTTCTGGCACTGAAGCTTTCTTT
cdr3_aa: CASSPTGSSGTEAFF

cdr3_length: 16
j_call: TRBJ2-3
d_call: NA
clone_size: few
v_call: TRBV2
cdr3_nt: TGTGCCAGCAGTGATACGGCAGCGGTGTTTGCAGATACGCAGTATTTT
cdr3_aa: CASSDTAAVFADTQYF

cdr3_length: 11
j_call: TRBJ2-7
d_call: NA
clone_size: NA
v_call: TRBV20-1
cdr3_nt: TGCAGTGCTAGAGACATTAACGAGCAGTACTTC
cdr3_aa: CSARDINEQYF

cdr3_length: 15
j_call: TRBJ2-1
d_call: TRBD1
clone_size: few
v_call: TRBV27
cdr3_nt: TGTGCCAGCAGCTTAAGACAGGGAGAGCGGCGGGAGCAGTTCTTC
cdr3_aa: CASSLRQGERREQFF

cdr3_length: 13
j_call: TRBJ1-2
d_call: NA
clone_size: few
v_call: TRBV5-1
cdr3_nt: TGCGCCAGCAGCTTGGGGAACGGCTATGGCTACACCTTC
cdr3_aa: CASSLGNGYGYTF

cdr3_length: 11
j_call: TRBJ2-7
d_call: TRBD2
clone_size: few
v_call: TRBV11-2
cdr3_nt: TGTGCCAGCACCCGGGGGGGCGAGCAGTACTTC
cdr3_aa: CASTRGGEQYF

cdr3_length: 15
j_call: TRBJ1-6
d_call: TRBD1
clone_size: NA
v_call: TRBV6-5
cdr3_nt: TGTGCCAGCAGTTCGATGACAGGGGCTAATTCACCCCTCCACTTT
cdr3_aa: CASSSMTGANSPLHF

cdr3_length: 15
j_call: TRBJ2-3
d_call: TRBD2
clone_size: few
v_call: TRBV7-2
cdr3_nt: TGTGCCAGCAGCTATAGCGGGGGTGGGACAGATACGCAGTATTTT
cdr3_aa: CASSYSGGGTDTQYF

cdr3_length: 17
j_call: TRBJ1-2
d_call: TRBD1
clone_size: few
v_call: TRBV25-1
cdr3_nt: TGTGCCAGCAGTGCAACGGGGGGACAGGGCACTACTAGAGGCTACACCTTC
cdr3_aa: CASSATGGQGTTRGYTF

cdr3_length: 13
j_call: TRBJ2-1
d_call: NA
clone_size: NA
v_call: TRBV5-1
cdr3_nt: TGCGCCAGCAGCCAGAGGGGAATTGAAGAGCAGTTCTTC
cdr3_aa: CASSQRGIEEQFF

cdr3_length: 16
j_call: TRBJ2-1
d_call: NA
clone_size: many
v_call: TRBV7-9
cdr3_nt: TGTGCCAGCAGCCTCGGATCGGGGGGCACCTACAATGAGCAGTTCTTC
cdr3_aa: CASSLGSGGTYNEQFF

cdr3_length: 14
j_call: TRBJ1-1
d_call: NA
clone_size: NA
v_call: TRBV5-1
cdr3_nt: TGCGCCAGCAGCTTGGTTCGGACAGCGTTTGAAGCTTTCTTT
cdr3_aa: CASSLVRTAFEAFF

cdr3_length: 14
j_call: TRBJ1-1
d_call: NA
clone_size: NA
v_call: TRBV15
cdr3_nt: TGTGCCACCAGCAGAGACAGGGTGAACACTGAAGCTTTCTTT
cdr3_aa: CATSRDRVNTEAFF

cdr3_length: 14
j_call: TRBJ2-3
d_call: TRBD1
clone_size: few
v_call: TRBV6-5
cdr3_nt: TGTGCCAGCAGTTACGGACAGGGCACAGATACGCAGTATTTT
cdr3_aa: CASSYGQGTDTQYF

cdr3_length: 15
j_call: TRBJ2-7
d_call: NA
clone_size: few
v_call: TRBV7-9
cdr3_nt: TGTGCCAGCAGCCCGACCGGGACGAAGTACGACGAGCAGTACTTC
cdr3_aa: CASSPTGTKYDEQYF

cdr3_length: 14
j_call: TRBJ1-1
d_call: NA
clone_size: few
v_call: TRBV9
cdr3_nt: TGTGCCAGCAGCGTAGGGGGAGATGACACTGAAGCTTTCTTT
cdr3_aa: CASSVGGDDTEAFF

cdr3_length: 14
j_call: TRBJ2-7
d_call: TRBD1
clone_size: few
v_call: TRBV25-1
cdr3_nt: TGTGCCAGCAGTAGGACAGGGTGGGGCTACGAGCAGTACTTC
cdr3_aa: CASSRTGWGYEQYF

cdr3_length: 12
j_call: TRBJ2-7
d_call: NA
clone_size: NA
v_call: TRBV28
cdr3_nt: TGTGCCAGCAGTTTGAAGGCATACGAGCAGTACTTC
cdr3_aa: CASSLKAYEQYF

cdr3_length: 13
j_call: TRBJ2-5
d_call: NA
clone_size: few
v_call: TRBV2
cdr3_nt: TGTGCCAGCCGCTCCGCAGGAGACGGGACCCAGTACTTC
cdr3_aa: CASRSAGDGTQYF

cdr3_length: 14
j_call: TRBJ1-3
d_call: TRBD1
clone_size: few
v_call: TRBV7-9
cdr3_nt: TGTGCCAGCAGCTTCGGGACAGAGGGAAACACCATATATTTT
cdr3_aa: CASSFGTEGNTIYF

cdr3_length: 14
j_call: TRBJ1-5
d_call: NA
clone_size: NA
v_call: TRBV2
cdr3_nt: TGTGCCAGCAGTGAAATTCCAGGGTATCAGCCCCAGCATTTT
cdr3_aa: CASSEIPGYQPQHF

cdr3_length: 12
j_call: TRBJ2-1
d_call: NA
clone_size: few
v_call: TRBV4-3
cdr3_nt: TGCGCCAGCAGCCAAGGGGCGGGTGAGCAGTTCTTC
cdr3_aa: CASSQGAGEQFF

cdr3_length: 14
j_call: TRBJ2-7
d_call: NA
clone_size: NA
v_call: TRBV30
cdr3_nt: TGTGCCTGGAGTGTACAGACCTTCTCCTACGAGCAGTACTTC
cdr3_aa: CAWSVQTFSYEQYF

cdr3_length: 14
j_call: TRBJ1-1
d_call: NA
clone_size: NA
v_call: TRBV5-1
cdr3_nt: TGCGCCAGCAGCTTGGACAGGTCGAACACTGAAGCTTTCTTT
cdr3_aa: CASSLDRSNTEAFF

cdr3_length: 13
j_call: TRBJ1-1
d_call: NA
clone_size: NA
v_call: TRBV6-5
cdr3_nt: TGTGCCAGCAGTTACTCCCAGGGCACTGAAGCTTTCTTT
cdr3_aa: CASSYSQGTEAFF